This TCR beta chain originates from a study of control samples from healthy donors and cancer patients. Germline V gene sequence: CDR1 GTSNPN, CDR2 SVGIG (reference sequence). Trimming cost V 3 bases and J 0 bases, with 15 bases left between them. This CDR3 is built from 15 residues. The table came from immunoSEQ multiplex PCR; TCRdb's copy has only in-frame clones and leaves some out. The sample consists of some 150,000 clones, about 93% of them appearing once. Sample: blood. This sequence joins TRBV30 and TRBJ2-7, with D maybe TRBD1 (5 bases). The clonotype originates from a man aged 50 to 60 in good health. CDR3 protein: CAWSQSGHRSYEQYF. In nucleotides, the CDR3 is TGTGCCTGGAGCCAGTCTGGACATCGCTCCTACGAGCAGTACTTC.